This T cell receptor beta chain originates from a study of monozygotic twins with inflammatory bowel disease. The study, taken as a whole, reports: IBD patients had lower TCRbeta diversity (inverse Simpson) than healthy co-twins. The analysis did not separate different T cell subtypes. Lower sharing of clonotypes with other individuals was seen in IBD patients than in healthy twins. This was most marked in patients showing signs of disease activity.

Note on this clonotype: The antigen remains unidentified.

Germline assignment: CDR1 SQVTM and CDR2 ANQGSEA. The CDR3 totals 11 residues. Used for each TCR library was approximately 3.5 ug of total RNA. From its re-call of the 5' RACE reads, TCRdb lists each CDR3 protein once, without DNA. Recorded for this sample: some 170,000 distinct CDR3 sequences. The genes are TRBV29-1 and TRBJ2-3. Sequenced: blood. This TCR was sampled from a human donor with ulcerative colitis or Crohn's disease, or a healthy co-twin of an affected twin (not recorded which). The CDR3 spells CSARWSDTQYF.